Listed below are T cell receptor beta chains from one sample, sequenced in a study of blood T cell repertoires in COVID-19. Profiled with immunoSEQ multiplex PCR; TCRdb holds only in-frame clones, not every one. The repertoire includes about 410,000 clones, 70% to 90% of them detected once, and more than 1.4% sits in the top ten. The sample consisted of peripheral blood. The receptors were gathered from a woman in her twenties or thirties with active or convalescent COVID-19. Each CDR3 is given with its conserved first and last residue. D genes are given only for firm matches. Expanded clones are given a class, and other clones once, few, many or no size at all.

j_call	d_call	clone_size	v_call	cdr3_aa	cdr3_nt
TRBJ2-2	TRBD1	.	TRBV19	CASSKQGTGGYTGELFF	TGTGCCAGTAGTAAGCAGGGGACAGGGGGCTACACCGGGGAGCTGTTTTTT
TRBJ1-2	.	.	TRBV30	CAWIPRSRTNYGYTF	TGTGCCTGGATACCACGAAGTAGAACTAACTATGGCTACACCTTC
TRBJ2-2	TRBD1	.	TRBV14	CASSQGTGATGELFF	TGTGCCAGCAGCCAAGGGACAGGGGCAACCGGGGAGCTGTTTTTT
TRBJ1-3	.	.	TRBV3-1/TRBV3-2	CASSQLLSGNTIYF	TGTGCCAGCAGCCAACTCCTCTCTGGAAACACCATATATTTT
TRBJ2-1	.	.	TRBV5-1	CASSPGHYLDEQFF	TGCGCCAGCAGCCCGGGTCATTACCTCGATGAGCAGTTCTTC
TRBJ2-7	TRBD2	once	TRBV6-5	CASSYNWGGEYEQYF	TGTGCCAGCAGTTACAACTGGGGAGGGGAATACGAGCAGTACTTC
TRBJ2-3	.	.	TRBV5-1	CASSLWGTSTDTQYF	TGCGCCAGCAGCTTGTGGGGGACTAGCACAGATACGCAGTATTTT
TRBJ2-7	TRBD2	.	TRBV30	CAWTSGHSYEQYF	TGTGCCTGGACTAGCGGCCATTCCTACGAGCAGTACTTC
TRBJ1-5	.	.	TRBV27	CASTQREDRKPSNQPQHF	TGTGCCAGCACCCAAAGAGAGGACAGAAAACCGAGCAATCAGCCCCAGCATTTT
TRBJ1-3	TRBD1	few	TRBV6-1	CASSDSTGGRNTIYF	TGTGCCAGCAGTGATTCGACAGGGGGTAGAAACACCATATATTTT
TRBJ2-7	.	.	TRBV4-1	CASSQDGPRAGYEQYF	TGCGCCAGCAGCCAAGATGGTCCTAGGGCGGGCTACGAGCAGTACTTC
TRBJ2-2	.	.	TRBV18	CASSRTSDTNTGELFF	TGTGCCAGCTCAAGAACCTCGGACACTAACACCGGGGAGCTGTTTTTT
TRBJ2-2	.	.	TRBV19	CASSWSLNTGELFF	TGTGCCAGTAGCTGGAGTCTGAACACCGGGGAGCTGTTTTTT
TRBJ2-2	.	.	TRBV5-1	CASSLGGTPRGAGELFF	TGCGCCAGCAGCTTGGGCGGGACCCCCCGAGGGGCCGGGGAGCTGTTTTTT
TRBJ1-1	.	.	TRBV23-1	CASSQSRGGPNTEAFF	TGCGCCAGCAGTCAATCGCGTGGCGGCCCGAACACTGAAGCTTTCTTT
TRBJ2-1	TRBD2	few	TRBV9	CASSDGTSVYNEQFF	TGTGCCAGCAGCGACGGGACTAGCGTATACAATGAGCAGTTCTTC
TRBJ2-2	.	.	TRBV20-1	CSASDHGELFF	TGCAGTGCTAGTGATCACGGGGAGCTGTTTTTT
TRBJ1-5	TRBD1	.	TRBV11-1	CASSLGTGANQPQHF	TGTGCCAGCAGCTTAGGGACAGGAGCCAATCAGCCCCAGCATTTT
TRBJ2-7	TRBD1	.	TRBV6-1	CASSDGTGGSYEQYF	TGTGCCAGCAGTGACGGGACAGGGGGCTCCTACGAGCAGTACTTC
TRBJ2-2	.	.	TRBV7-2	CASSLVASANTGELFF	TGTGCCAGCAGCTTAGTGGCTAGCGCGAACACCGGGGAGCTGTTTTTT
TRBJ1-2	.	.	TRBV2	CASSFDSVWNYGYTF	TGTGCCAGCAGTTTTGACAGCGTCTGGAACTATGGCTACACCTTC
TRBJ2-7	.	.	TRBV15	CATSRAQYEQYF	TGTGCCACCAGCAGAGCACAGTACGAGCAGTACTTC
TRBJ2-7	TRBD1	many	TRBV2	CASSSRDRVAYEQYF	TGTGCCAGCAGTAGCCGGGACAGGGTGGCCTACGAGCAGTACTTC
TRBJ1-2	.	.	TRBV18	CASSPPDRIRGYTF	TGTGCCAGCTCACCACCCGACAGGATTCGTGGCTACACCTTC
TRBJ2-1	.	.	TRBV5-5	CASSRGSGRGSYNEQFF	TGTGCCAGCAGCCGCGGGTCGGGGCGGGGCTCCTACAATGAGCAGTTCTTC
TRBJ1-5	.	once	TRBV6-6	CASSYIGGGQPQHF	TGTGCCAGCAGTTATATCGGGGGAGGCCAGCCCCAGCATTTT
TRBJ1-2	TRBD1	.	TRBV19	CASSSGGGGEDGYTF	TGTGCCAGTAGTTCCGGTGGAGGGGGCGAGGATGGCTACACCTTC
TRBJ1-2	.	.	TRBV4-1	CASSQGAGALDGYTF	TGCGCCAGCAGCCAAGGTGCAGGGGCTCTGGATGGCTACACCTTC
TRBJ1-6	.	.	TRBV19	CASGQRSYNSPLHF	TGTGCCAGTGGACAGCGCTCCTATAATTCACCCCTCCACTTT
TRBJ2-3	.	.	TRBV24-1	CATSRGTDTQYF	TGTGCCACCAGTCGGGGAACAGATACGCAGTATTTT
TRBJ1-2	.	once	TRBV6-5	CASSSGQSNYGYTF	TGTGCCAGCAGTTCCGGACAGTCGAACTATGGCTACACCTTC
TRBJ1-2	.	few	TRBV28	CASSFAEGYGYTF	TGTGCCAGCAGTTTTGCAGAGGGCTATGGCTACACCTTC
TRBJ1-5	.	few	TRBV2	CASSWALNQPQHF	TGTGCCAGCAGCTGGGCCCTGAATCAGCCCCAGCATTTT
TRBJ1-6	TRBD1	.	TRBV19	CASRQGAGNSPLHF	TGTGCCAGTCGACAGGGGGCCGGGAATTCACCCCTCCACTTT
TRBJ2-1	.	.	TRBV7-8	CASSSKPGQLYNEQFF	TGTGCCAGCAGCTCTAAACCGGGACAACTATACAATGAGCAGTTCTTC
TRBJ1-1	TRBD1	.	TRBV5-1	CASSFMTGVRTEAFF	TGCGCCAGCAGCTTTATGACAGGGGTCAGGACTGAAGCTTTCTTT
TRBJ2-2	.	.	TRBV9	CASSVDRAGTGELFF	TGTGCCAGCAGCGTAGACAGGGCTGGCACCGGGGAGCTGTTTTTT
TRBJ1-5	TRBD1	.	TRBV3-1/TRBV3-2	CASSHGQVNQPQHF	TGTGCCAGCAGCCACGGACAGGTCAATCAGCCCCAGCATTTT
TRBJ1-2	TRBD1	few	TRBV5-1	CASSLGTGTEGGYTF	TGCGCCAGCAGCTTGGGGACAGGAACCGAGGGAGGCTACACCTTC
TRBJ1-5	.	.	TRBV10-3	CAISESIIGFDNPSRQPQHF	TGTGCCATCAGTGAGTCGATCATAGGATTTGACAATCCCTCCAGGCAGCCCCAGCATTTT
TRBJ1-2	.	.	TRBV28	CASSYTLRGNYGYTF	TGTGCCAGCAGTTACACCCTGAGGGGGAACTATGGCTACACCTTC
TRBJ1-4	TRBD1	few	TRBV7-9	CASSLTGGVEKLFF	TGTGCCAGCAGCCTGACAGGGGGCGTTGAAAAACTGTTTTTT
TRBJ1-1	.	.	TRBV3-1/TRBV3-2	CASSLKGGTEAFF	TGTGCCAGCAGCCTAAAGGGGGGGACTGAAGCTTTCTTT
TRBJ1-1	.	.	TRBV6-5	CASSARSNTEAFF	TGTGCCAGCAGCGCCAGGTCTAACACTGAAGCTTTCTTT
TRBJ1-5	.	.	TRBV6-2/TRBV6-3	CASSPYGVYSNQPQHF	TGTGCCAGCAGCCCGTACGGAGTCTATAGCAATCAGCCCCAGCATTTT
TRBJ2-3	TRBD2	.	TRBV3-1/TRBV3-2	CASSQEGRGGFDTQYF	TGTGCCAGCAGCCAAGAAGGTCGGGGGGGCTTTGATACGCAGTATTTT
TRBJ2-2	TRBD1	.	TRBV7-7	CASSLVSGTGNTGELFF	TGTGCCAGCAGCTTAGTCTCGGGGACAGGCAATACCGGGGAGCTGTTTTTT
TRBJ2-3	.	.	TRBV18	CASSPPTLTSTDTQYF	TGTGCCAGCTCACCACCAACTTTGACTAGCACAGATACGCAGTATTTT